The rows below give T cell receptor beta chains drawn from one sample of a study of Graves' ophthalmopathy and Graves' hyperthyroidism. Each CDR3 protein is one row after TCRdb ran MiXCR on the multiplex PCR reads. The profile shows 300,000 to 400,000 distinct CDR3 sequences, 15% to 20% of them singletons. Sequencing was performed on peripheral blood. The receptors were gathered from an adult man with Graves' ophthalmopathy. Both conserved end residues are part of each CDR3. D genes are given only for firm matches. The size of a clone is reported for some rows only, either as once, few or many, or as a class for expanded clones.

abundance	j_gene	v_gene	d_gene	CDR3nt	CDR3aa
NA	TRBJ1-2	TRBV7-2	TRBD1	TGTGCCAGCAGCAAGACAGGGTTTGGTAACTATGGCTACACCTTC	CASSKTGFGNYGYTF
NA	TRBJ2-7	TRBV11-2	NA	TGCGCCAGCAGCCACGAATACGAGCAGTACTTC	CASSHEYEQYF
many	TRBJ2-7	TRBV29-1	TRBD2	TGCAGCGTTGAGTTGGATGATAGGGCGGGAGTAGAAGTGGTGCAGTACTTC	CSVELDDRAGVEVVQYF
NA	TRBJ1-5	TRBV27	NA	TGTGCCAGCGCCCAGGGTGTTCGGCAGCCCCAGCATTTT	CASAQGVRQPQHF
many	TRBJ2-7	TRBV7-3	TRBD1	TGTGCCAGTTTACAGGGGCCGTCCACCTACGAGCAGTACTTC	CASLQGPSTYEQYF
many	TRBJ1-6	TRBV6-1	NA	TGTGCCAGCAGTCCTTTGGTTAATTCACCCCTCCACTTT	CASSPLVNSPLHF
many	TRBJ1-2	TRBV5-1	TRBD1	TGCGCCAGCAGCTCGGACAGGGGGGATGGCTACACCTTC	CASSSDRGDGYTF
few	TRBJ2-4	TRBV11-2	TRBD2	TGTGCCAGTCACGGGGAGGGGCGAGATAAAAACATTCAGTACTTC	CASHGEGRDKNIQYF
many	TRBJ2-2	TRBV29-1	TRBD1	TGCAGCGTGGCGACCACGGACAGGTTGAACACCGGGGAGCTGTTTTTT	CSVATTDRLNTGELFF
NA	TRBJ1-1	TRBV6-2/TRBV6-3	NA	TGTGCCAGCAGTCGGCCAGGGAACCCGGATCTCGGTGAAGCTTTCTTT	CASSRPGNPDLGEAFF
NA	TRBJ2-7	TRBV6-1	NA	TGTGCCAGCAGCCAGGGAGTCCGCTACGAGCAGTACTTC	CASSQGVRYEQYF
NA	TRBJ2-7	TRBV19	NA	TGTGCCAGTAGTAAGATGGGGGGCTCCTACGAGCAGTACTTC	CASSKMGGSYEQYF
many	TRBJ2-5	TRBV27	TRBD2	TGTGCCACCACGGAGCGGGGGCCTCCAGGGACCCAGTACTTC	CATTERGPPGTQYF
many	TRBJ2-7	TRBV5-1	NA	TGCGCCAGCAGCTTTGGAGGGACAGACACCGAGCAGTACTTC	CASSFGGTDTEQYF
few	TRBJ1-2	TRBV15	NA	TGTGCCACCAGCCGTGAGAAGGGCACTGGCTACACCTTC	CATSREKGTGYTF
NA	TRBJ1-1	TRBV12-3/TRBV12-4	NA	TGTGCCAGCAGTTTAGCGAGTAACAGGAGGAACACTGAAGCTTTCTTT	CASSLASNRRNTEAFF
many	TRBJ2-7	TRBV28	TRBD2	TGTGCCAGCAGCCCCCCTGTGTTAGCGGGGAGATACGAGCAGTACTTC	CASSPPVLAGRYEQYF
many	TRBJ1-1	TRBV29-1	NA	TGCAGCGTTGATGGGGTCAGCACTGAAGCTTTCTTT	CSVDGVSTEAFF
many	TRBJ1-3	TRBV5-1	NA	TGCGCCAGCAGCCGCGGGACATTAGGAAACACCATATATTTT	CASSRGTLGNTIYF
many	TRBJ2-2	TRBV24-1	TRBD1	TGTGCCACCAGTGACCGGGGGACAGGACTCACCGGGGAGCTGTTTTTT	CATSDRGTGLTGELFF
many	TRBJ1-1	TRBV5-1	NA	TGCGCCAGCAGCTTGGGCAGTCCGAACACTGAAGCTTTCTTT	CASSLGSPNTEAFF
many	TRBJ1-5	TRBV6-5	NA	TGTGCCAGCAGTTCACCGGGACGGAATCAGCCCCAGCATTTT	CASSSPGRNQPQHF
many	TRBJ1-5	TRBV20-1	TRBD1	TGCAGTGCTTATGACAGGGGGGCTAGCAATCAGCCCCAGCATTTT	CSAYDRGASNQPQHF
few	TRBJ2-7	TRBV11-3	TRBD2	TGTGCCAGCAGCTTAGTGTCGTTTTCATATCGGGAGGGGTTCTCCTACGAGCAGTACTTC	CASSLVSFSYREGFSYEQYF
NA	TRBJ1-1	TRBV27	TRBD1	TGTGCCAGCAGTTTATCGTGGACAGGGGGTACTGAAGCTTTCTTT	CASSLSWTGGTEAFF
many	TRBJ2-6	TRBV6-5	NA	TGTGCCAGCAGTTACGGGCAGGTCTCTGGGGCCAACGTCCTGACTTTC	CASSYGQVSGANVLTF
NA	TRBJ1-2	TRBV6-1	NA	TGTGCCAGCAGTGATTGGGGTGACGGCGGCCGGGGGCTTGGCCACACCTTC	CASSDWGDGGRGLGHTF
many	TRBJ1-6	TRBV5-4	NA	TGTGCCAGCAGCCTCCGGGACAACTATAATTCACCCCTCCACTTT	CASSLRDNYNSPLHF
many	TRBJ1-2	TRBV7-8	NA	TGTGCCAGCAGCTTAGTTCTTACAGGGAACTATGGCTACACCTTC	CASSLVLTGNYGYTF
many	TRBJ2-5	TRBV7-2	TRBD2	TGTGCCAGCAGCGCGAGCGGGGGGGCAGGGCAAGAGACCCAGTACTTC	CASSASGGAGQETQYF
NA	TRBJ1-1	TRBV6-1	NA	TGTGCCAGCAGTGCATGGGAAATGGCTTTCTTT	CASSAWEMAFF
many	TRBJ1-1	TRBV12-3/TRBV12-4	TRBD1	TGTGCCAGCAGTCCCCGACAGGGGGCTGAAGCTTTCTTT	CASSPRQGAEAFF
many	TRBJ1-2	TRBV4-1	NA	TGCGCCAGCAGCCATGGAAGAGGGGCCTTAACGTACTATGGCTACACCTTC	CASSHGRGALTYYGYTF
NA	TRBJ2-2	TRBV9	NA	TGTGCCAGCAGCGTAGAGTCTCAGGGGACCGGGGAGCTGTTTTTT	CASSVESQGTGELFF
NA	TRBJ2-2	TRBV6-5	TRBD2	TGTGCCAGCAGTTACGTGGGAGCGGGAGTCACCGGGGAGCTGTTTTTT	CASSYVGAGVTGELFF
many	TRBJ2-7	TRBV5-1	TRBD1	TGCGCCAGCAGCTTCGGACAGGACTACGAGCAGTACTTC	CASSFGQDYEQYF
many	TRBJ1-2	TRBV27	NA	TGTGCCAGCAGTTATGACCCTAACTATGGCTACACCTTC	CASSYDPNYGYTF
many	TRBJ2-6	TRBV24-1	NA	TGTGCCACCAGTGACACTTCCCCCGGGGCTATCTCTGGGGCCAACGTCCTGACTTTC	CATSDTSPGAISGANVLTF
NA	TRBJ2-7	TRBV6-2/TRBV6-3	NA	TGTGCCAGCAGTTACTCAGACAGGCCCCCTACGAAGCAGTACTTC	CASSYSDRPPTKQYF
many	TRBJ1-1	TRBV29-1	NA	TGCAGCGTTGGGAGGGGCGTGAACACTGAAGCTTTCTTT	CSVGRGVNTEAFF
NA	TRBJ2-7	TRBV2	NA	TGTGCCAGCGGGCGGGATTGGTTCGAGCAGTACTTC	CASGRDWFEQYF